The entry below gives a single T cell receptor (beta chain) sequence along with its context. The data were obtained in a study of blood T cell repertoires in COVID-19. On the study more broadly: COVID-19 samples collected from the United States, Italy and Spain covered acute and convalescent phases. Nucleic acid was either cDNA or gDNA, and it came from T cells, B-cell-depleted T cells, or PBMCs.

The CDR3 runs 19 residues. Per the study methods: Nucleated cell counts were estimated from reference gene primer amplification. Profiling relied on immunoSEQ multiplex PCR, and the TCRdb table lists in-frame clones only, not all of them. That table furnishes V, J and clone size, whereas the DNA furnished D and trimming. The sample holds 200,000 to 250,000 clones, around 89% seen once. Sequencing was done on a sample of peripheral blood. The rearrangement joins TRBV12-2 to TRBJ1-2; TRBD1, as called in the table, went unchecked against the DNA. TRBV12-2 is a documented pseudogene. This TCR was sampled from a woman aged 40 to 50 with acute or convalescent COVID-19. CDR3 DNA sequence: TGTGCAAGTCACCTCTCCTCCAGGACAGGGGGCGAGTCTAACTATGGCTACACCTTC. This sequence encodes CASHLSSRTGGESNYGYTF.